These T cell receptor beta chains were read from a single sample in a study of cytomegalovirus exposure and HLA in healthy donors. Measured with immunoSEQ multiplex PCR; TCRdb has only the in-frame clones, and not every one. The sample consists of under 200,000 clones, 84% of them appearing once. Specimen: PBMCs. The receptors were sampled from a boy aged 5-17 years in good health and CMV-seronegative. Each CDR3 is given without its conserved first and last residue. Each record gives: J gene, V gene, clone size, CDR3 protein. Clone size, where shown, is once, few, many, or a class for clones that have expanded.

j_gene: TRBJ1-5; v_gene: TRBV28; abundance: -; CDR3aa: ASSLGLSSEAQH
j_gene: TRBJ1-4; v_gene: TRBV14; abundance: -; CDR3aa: ASSQDRGTYQKLF
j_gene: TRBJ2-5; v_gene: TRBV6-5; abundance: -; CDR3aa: ASSNSDGEETQY
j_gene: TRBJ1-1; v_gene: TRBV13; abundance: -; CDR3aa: ASSPFSGTGNTEAF
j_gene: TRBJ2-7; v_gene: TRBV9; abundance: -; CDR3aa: ASSQGTSAYEQY
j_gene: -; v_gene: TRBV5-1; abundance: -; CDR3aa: ASSNPGQLAGVGPYEQY
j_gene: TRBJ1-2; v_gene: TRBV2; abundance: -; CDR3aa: ASSEAGGTVYGYT
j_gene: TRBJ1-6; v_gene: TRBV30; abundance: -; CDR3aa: AWRRPPDNSPLH
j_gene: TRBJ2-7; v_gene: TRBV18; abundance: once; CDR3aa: ASSGGGTYEQY
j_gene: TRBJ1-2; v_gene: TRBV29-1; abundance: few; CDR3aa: SVEIGGGVYGYT
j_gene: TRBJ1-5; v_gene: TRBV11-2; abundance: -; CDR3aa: ASSPEAGTYQPQH
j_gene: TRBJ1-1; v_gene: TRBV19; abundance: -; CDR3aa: ASSTTPRPRTEAF
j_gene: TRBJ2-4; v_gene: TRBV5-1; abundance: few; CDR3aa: ASSLGSQGLNIQY
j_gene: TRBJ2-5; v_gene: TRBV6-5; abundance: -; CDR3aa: ASSYSGGGGETQY
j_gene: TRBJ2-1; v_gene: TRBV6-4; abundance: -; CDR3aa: ASSDRANNEQF
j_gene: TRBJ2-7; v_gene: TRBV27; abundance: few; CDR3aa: ASWGSGRAREQY
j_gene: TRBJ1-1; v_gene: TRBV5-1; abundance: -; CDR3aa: ASSFYDGGAGVTEAF
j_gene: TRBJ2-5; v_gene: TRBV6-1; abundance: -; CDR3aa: ASSAGTSGY
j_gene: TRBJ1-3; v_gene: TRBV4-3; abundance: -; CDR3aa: ASSEGGSGNTIY
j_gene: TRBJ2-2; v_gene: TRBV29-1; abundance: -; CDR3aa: SVGSLAGGPGELF
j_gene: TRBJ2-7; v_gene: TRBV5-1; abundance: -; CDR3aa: ASSLAAGSTYEQY
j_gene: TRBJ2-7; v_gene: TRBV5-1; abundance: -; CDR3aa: ASGPTGAYEQY
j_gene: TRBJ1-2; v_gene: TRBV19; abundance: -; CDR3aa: ASAGRDYGYT
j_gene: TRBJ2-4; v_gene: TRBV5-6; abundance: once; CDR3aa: ASSSVGLAVAQNIQY
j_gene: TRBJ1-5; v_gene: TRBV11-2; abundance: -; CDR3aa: ASSLELPGQGVGSNQPQH